This T cell receptor beta chain was identified during a study of vaccination and CD4 T cells after COVID-19. Turning to the study itself: Stimulation used overlapping spike peptides from SARS-CoV-2, HCoV-NL63, HCoV-OC43 and HCoV-229E.

The sample's treatment: approximately nine-day PBMC culture with coronavirus spike peptide pools or control peptides (ViraFEST assay). With 8.5 to 10 ug/ml peptide pools and approximately 10 IU/ml IL-2, PBMCs were cultured at some 2.2 million per well. It was after more than 9 days of culture that CD4+ T cells were isolated by negative selection. The germline CDR1 and CDR2 sequences are SGHAT and FQNNGV. V gave up 3 bases and J gave up 5 bases, with 10 bases separating them. This CDR3 has 13 amino acids. With regard to this clonotype: Its specificity is not known.

Cultured CD4+ T-cell DNA underwent Oncomine TCR Beta short-read sequencing. TCRdb called the PCR reads again in MiXCR, with one record for every CDR3 protein. The sample records 15,000 to 25,000 distinct CDR3 sequences, 45% to 60% being singletons. This chain connects TRBV11-2 to TRBJ1-1; D may be TRBD1 (5 bases). The clonotype originates from a human donor who had recovered from COVID-19. Sequencing used CD4+ T cells from blood, cultured in vitro. As DNA, the CDR3 is TGTGCCAGCAGCTTGGCAGGGCCGACTGAAGCTTTCTTT. It specifies CASSLAGPTEAFF. The whole variable domain, filled in from reference TRBV11-2 and TRBJ1-1, reads EAGVAQSPRYKIIEKRQSVAFWCNPISGHATLYWYQQILGQGPKLLIQFQNNGVVDDSQLPKDRFSAERLKGVDSTLKIQPAKLEDSAVYLCASSLAGPTEAFFGQGTRLTVV.